This TCR beta chain was sequenced in a study of neoadjuvant nivolumab and ipilimumab in lung cancer (dated by TCRdb to 2018 to 2020). With regard to the full study: Nivolumab was administered intravenously at 3 mg/kg on days 1, 15 and 29, and in the combination arm ipilimumab 1 mg/kg was added on day 1 only. TCR repertoires were compared between pretherapy (baseline) peripheral blood and tumors resected at surgery after neoadjuvant immune checkpoint blockade. In the trial, 44 patients with operable NSCLC were treated, of whom 23 were randomized to nivolumab monotherapy and 21 to nivolumab plus ipilimumab. Matched pretherapy and resected tumor pairs were analyzed from seven patients, of whom four had been treated with nivolumab and three with nivolumab plus ipilimumab. The primary trial endpoint was the major pathologic response (MPR) rate in the intention-to-treat population in each study arm. General conclusions and limits of the study: TCR richness in pretherapy blood showed a positive correlation with richness in tumors resected after neoadjuvant therapy (Spearman R of about 0.84). No significant correlation was found between TCR clonality and pathologic tumor regression, and only one major-pathologic-response sample was available for the clonality analysis. Greater TCR richness and clonality were observed in resected tumors than in tumor-adjacent uninvolved lung, and increases were observed in more dual-therapy-treated tumors. TCR sequencing was performed in a small number of samples. Tumor T-cell richness and clonality rose from pretherapy to surgery in three of three dual-therapy tumors but in only two of four nivolumab-treated tumors.

The label giving this sample's time point can be read as: at surgical resection after neoadjuvant nivolumab +/- ipilimumab. Samples were obtained from the phase 2 randomized NEOSTAR trial, in which neoadjuvant nivolumab or nivolumab plus ipilimumab followed by surgery was tested in operable NSCLC. Library preparation was by the immunoSEQ multiplex PCR assay. Regarding the original processing steps: Richness and clonality were used to summarize the repertoires, and clones that significantly expanded or contracted between pre- and post-therapy samples were identified. This is the immuneACCESS table as TCRdb keeps it, with only in-frame sequences that have V and J called. A part of the clones is gone; compared with another copy, unresolved V genes explain less than half, and the rest is unexplained. The DNA gave D and trimming, while V, J and clone size come from that table. The sample data list roughly 18,000 clones, and roughly 80% of these were observed just once. The leading ten clones occupy approximately 9% of the sample.

This clone is large (0.1 to 1%) in terms of sample share. Its antigen is currently not known. There are no base qualities to consult, and no much larger clone falls within one base. The TCR comes from an adult with non-small cell lung cancer. Sequenced here: tumor tissue, sampled after neoadjuvant nivolumab, alone or with ipilimumab, at or shortly before surgery.

CDR3 protein: CASSYSISTGEKLFF. The nucleotide sequence reads TGTGCCAGCAGTTACTCGATTTCGACAGGGGAAAAACTGTTTTTT. The V and J genes are TRBV6-5 and TRBJ1-4; 7 bases in between match TRBD1. V and J are trimmed by 0 bases and 8 bases, and the gene matches miss 6 bases of the junction. The germline V gene specifies MNHEY as CDR1 and SVGAGI as CDR2. The CDR3 numbers 15 residues from cysteine through phenylalanine. The CDR3 DNA has 45 bases and is translated from base 1.